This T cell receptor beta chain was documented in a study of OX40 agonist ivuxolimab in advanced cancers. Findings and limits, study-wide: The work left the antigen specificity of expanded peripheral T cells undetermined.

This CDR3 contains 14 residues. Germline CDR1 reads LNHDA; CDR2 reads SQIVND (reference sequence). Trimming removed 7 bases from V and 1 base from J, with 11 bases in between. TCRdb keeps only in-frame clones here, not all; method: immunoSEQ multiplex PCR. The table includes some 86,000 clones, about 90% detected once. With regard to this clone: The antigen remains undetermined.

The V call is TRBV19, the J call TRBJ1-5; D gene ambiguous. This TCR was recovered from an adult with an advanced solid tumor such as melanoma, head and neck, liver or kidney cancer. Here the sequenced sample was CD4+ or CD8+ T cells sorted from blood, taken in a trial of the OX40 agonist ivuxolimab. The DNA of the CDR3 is TGTGCCAGTACAAATATTGGAAGCAATCAGCCCCAGCATTTT. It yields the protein CASTNIGSNQPQHF.